This T cell receptor beta chain stems from a study of OX40 agonist ivuxolimab in advanced cancers. Study summary: Patients in dose escalation had liver, melanoma, kidney or head and neck cancers. Points from the study as a whole: Relative to CD4+ cells, CD8+ T cells on average had more expanded clones.

Germline loops: CDR1 SGHDT, CDR2 YYEEEE. The CDR3 consists of 15 residues. The trim removed 1 base at V and 1 base at J, leaving 3 bases unmatched. Sequenced by immunoSEQ multiplex PCR; TCRdb stores in-frame clones only, minus some. The sample contains 65,000 to 85,000 clones, over 75% of which appear only once. This clone was found once. The antigen is not known. V gene TRBV5-6 combines with J gene TRBJ1-2, with 8 nucleotides matching TRBD1. The TCR originated in an adult with an advanced solid tumor such as melanoma, head and neck, liver or kidney cancer. The sample was CD4+ or CD8+ T cells sorted from blood, taken in a trial of the OX40 agonist ivuxolimab. The CDR3 sequence is CASSLWTGSNYGYTF. The DNA of the CDR3 is TGTGCCAGCAGCTTGTGGACAGGGAGTAACTATGGCTACACCTTC. Full variable domain (missing parts from reference TRBV5-6 and TRBJ1-2): DAGVTQSPTHLIKTRGQQVTLRCSPKSGHDTVSWYQQALGQGPQFIFQYYEEEERQRGNFPDRFSGHQFPNYSSELNVNALLLGDSALYLCASSLWTGSNYGYTFGSGTRLTVV.